This TCR beta chain was captured by sequencing in a study of blood T cells in healthy people across ages. A sample-barcoded 5' primer and a J-beta primer mix were used in a second PCR of about 7 to 12 cycles. TCRdb fed the 5' RACE reads into MiXCR, producing one record per CDR3 protein. The data show 540,000 or so distinct CDR3 sequences, 25% to 30% seen once. The CDR3 runs to 14 residues. Germline CDR1 MNHNY, CDR2 SVGAGI (reference sequence). Trimming stripped 4 bases from V and 3 bases from J, with 10 bases between. This clonotype was obtained from a woman in her 70s in good health. V is TRBV6-6 and J is TRBJ1-5; D gene unclear. The sample taken for sequencing was blood. The CDR3 bases are TGTGCCAGCAGTTCCGGACGGTTCAATCAGCCCCAGCATTTT. Protein product: CASSSGRFNQPQHF.